The source of this T cell receptor beta chain is a study of cytomegalovirus exposure and HLA in healthy donors. The CDR3 contains 15 residues. Germline assignment: CDR1 SGHRS and CDR2 YFSETQ. J lost 8 bases, V lost 4 bases, and 9 bases had no gene match. It was with 60 Vbeta and 13 Jbeta primers that the PCR ran. Sequencing was performed with immunoSEQ multiplex PCR; in TCRdb, only in-frame clones are kept and a portion is missing. The table records some 140,000 clones, more than 75% of them present only once. This sequence originates from a female donor in good health and CMV-seronegative. The specimen sequenced was PBMCs. This chain connects TRBV5-1 to TRBJ1-6; 7 nucleotides agree with TRBD1. As DNA, the CDR3 is TGCGCCAGCAGCACAGACAGGGCCTCGGATTCACCCCTCCACTTT. Translating it yields CASSTDRASDSPLHF.